The 8 T cell receptor beta chains presented below share a single source sample, sequenced in a study of blood T cells in healthy people across ages. Sample-barcoded 5' priming and a J-beta primer mix drove a second PCR of about 6 to 11 cycles. Using its own MiXCR run on the 5' RACE reads, TCRdb lists one record per CDR3 protein. The sample carries hundreds of thousands of distinct CDR3 sequences, roughly 50% recorded once. The sequencing sample was made of blood. The receptors come from a man between 35 and 55 years old in good health.

The V and J genes are TRBV5-1 and TRBJ1-2; D remains unclear. Germline loops: CDR1 SGHRS, CDR2 YFSETQ. The CDR3 runs to 14 residues. The V end lost 1 base, the J end lost 2 bases, and 9 bases lay between the germline ends. The CDR3 loop is CASSLTDANYGYTF. CDR3 DNA sequence: TGCGCCAGCAGCTTGACAGACGCAAACTATGGCTACACCTTC.

This chain connects TRBV2 to TRBJ2-7; TRBD2 might be the D (5 bases). Germline CDR1 is SNHLY and CDR2 is FYNNEI. The CDR3 has 14 residues. V lost 3 bases and J 0 bases, leaving 9 bases between the germline ends. The CDR3 DNA reads as TGTGCCAGCAGTGACGGGGAAGCCTCCTACGAGCAGTACTTC. It encodes CASSDGEASYEQYF.

V gene TRBV3-1 combines with J gene TRBJ2-5, with no clear D. The CDR3 covers 15 residues. Trimming stripped 1 base from V and 7 bases from J, with 16 bases between. Germline V CDR1 and CDR2: LGHDT, YNNKEL (reference sequence). The CDR3 coding sequence is TGTGCCAGCAGCCAAGGGCCAATGGCCTTGAGGACCCAGTACTTC. It encodes CASSQGPMALRTQYF.

This chain links TRBV7-9 with TRBJ1-1, with 7 bases aligning to TRBD1. The CDR3 runs 15 residues. J gave up 1 base and V 5 bases, and 7 bases lay outside the gene matches. The germline gives CDR1 SEHNR, CDR2 FQNEAQ (reference sequence). CDR3 residues: CASSGNRGENTEAFF. The CDR3 nucleotides are TGTGCCAGCAGCGGGAACAGGGGAGAGAACACTGAAGCTTTCTTT.

V and J are TRBV7-3 and TRBJ2-1; possible D gene TRBD2, 6 bases. The CDR3 has 15 residues. Germline CDR1 is SGHTA and CDR2 is FQGTGA. The V end was cut by 5 bases, the J end by 1 base, with 12 bases between. This chain's CDR3 is CASSAEGLSYNEQFF. As DNA, the CDR3 is TGTGCCAGCAGCGCAGAGGGACTGTCCTACAATGAGCAGTTCTTC.

This clonotype was detected a few times. The chain employs TRBV10-3 and TRBJ2-7, with a possible D match to TRBD1 (6 bases). The CDR3 has 17 amino acids. Germline values: CDR1 ENHRY, CDR2 SYGVKD. The germline V and J ends were trimmed by 0 bases and 2 bases, with 17 bases remaining between them. The CDR3, as DNA: TGTGCCATCAGTGAGTCCGTACTCCGGGACACAGCCTACGAGCAGTACTTC. Its protein product is CAISESVLRDTAYEQYF.

V gene TRBV27 combines with J gene TRBJ2-1; unclear D gene. The germline V gene encodes CDR1 MNHEY and CDR2 SMNVEV (reference sequence). The CDR3 consists of 14 residues. V was trimmed by 2 bases and J by 9 bases, leaving 14 bases between them. The CDR3 nucleotides are TGTGCCAGCAGTTTAAGTAGTACAGCCGGTGAGCAGTTCTTC. Protein: CASSLSSTAGEQFF.

About this clonotype: This may stem from a read error, because a much larger clone lies one nucleotide away. The V and J genes are TRBV27 and TRBJ2-3, with 8 nucleotides matching TRBD2. This CDR3 has 17 residues. Germline-derived CDR1 and CDR2 are MNHEY and SMNVEV (reference sequence). The J segment lost 0 bases and the V segment lost 6 bases, leaving 11 bases of the junction unmatched. Here the CDR3 reads CASSPAPGLGSTDTQYF. The CDR3, as DNA: TGTGCCAGCAGCCCAGCCCCGGGACTAGGAAGCACAGATACGCAGTATTTT.